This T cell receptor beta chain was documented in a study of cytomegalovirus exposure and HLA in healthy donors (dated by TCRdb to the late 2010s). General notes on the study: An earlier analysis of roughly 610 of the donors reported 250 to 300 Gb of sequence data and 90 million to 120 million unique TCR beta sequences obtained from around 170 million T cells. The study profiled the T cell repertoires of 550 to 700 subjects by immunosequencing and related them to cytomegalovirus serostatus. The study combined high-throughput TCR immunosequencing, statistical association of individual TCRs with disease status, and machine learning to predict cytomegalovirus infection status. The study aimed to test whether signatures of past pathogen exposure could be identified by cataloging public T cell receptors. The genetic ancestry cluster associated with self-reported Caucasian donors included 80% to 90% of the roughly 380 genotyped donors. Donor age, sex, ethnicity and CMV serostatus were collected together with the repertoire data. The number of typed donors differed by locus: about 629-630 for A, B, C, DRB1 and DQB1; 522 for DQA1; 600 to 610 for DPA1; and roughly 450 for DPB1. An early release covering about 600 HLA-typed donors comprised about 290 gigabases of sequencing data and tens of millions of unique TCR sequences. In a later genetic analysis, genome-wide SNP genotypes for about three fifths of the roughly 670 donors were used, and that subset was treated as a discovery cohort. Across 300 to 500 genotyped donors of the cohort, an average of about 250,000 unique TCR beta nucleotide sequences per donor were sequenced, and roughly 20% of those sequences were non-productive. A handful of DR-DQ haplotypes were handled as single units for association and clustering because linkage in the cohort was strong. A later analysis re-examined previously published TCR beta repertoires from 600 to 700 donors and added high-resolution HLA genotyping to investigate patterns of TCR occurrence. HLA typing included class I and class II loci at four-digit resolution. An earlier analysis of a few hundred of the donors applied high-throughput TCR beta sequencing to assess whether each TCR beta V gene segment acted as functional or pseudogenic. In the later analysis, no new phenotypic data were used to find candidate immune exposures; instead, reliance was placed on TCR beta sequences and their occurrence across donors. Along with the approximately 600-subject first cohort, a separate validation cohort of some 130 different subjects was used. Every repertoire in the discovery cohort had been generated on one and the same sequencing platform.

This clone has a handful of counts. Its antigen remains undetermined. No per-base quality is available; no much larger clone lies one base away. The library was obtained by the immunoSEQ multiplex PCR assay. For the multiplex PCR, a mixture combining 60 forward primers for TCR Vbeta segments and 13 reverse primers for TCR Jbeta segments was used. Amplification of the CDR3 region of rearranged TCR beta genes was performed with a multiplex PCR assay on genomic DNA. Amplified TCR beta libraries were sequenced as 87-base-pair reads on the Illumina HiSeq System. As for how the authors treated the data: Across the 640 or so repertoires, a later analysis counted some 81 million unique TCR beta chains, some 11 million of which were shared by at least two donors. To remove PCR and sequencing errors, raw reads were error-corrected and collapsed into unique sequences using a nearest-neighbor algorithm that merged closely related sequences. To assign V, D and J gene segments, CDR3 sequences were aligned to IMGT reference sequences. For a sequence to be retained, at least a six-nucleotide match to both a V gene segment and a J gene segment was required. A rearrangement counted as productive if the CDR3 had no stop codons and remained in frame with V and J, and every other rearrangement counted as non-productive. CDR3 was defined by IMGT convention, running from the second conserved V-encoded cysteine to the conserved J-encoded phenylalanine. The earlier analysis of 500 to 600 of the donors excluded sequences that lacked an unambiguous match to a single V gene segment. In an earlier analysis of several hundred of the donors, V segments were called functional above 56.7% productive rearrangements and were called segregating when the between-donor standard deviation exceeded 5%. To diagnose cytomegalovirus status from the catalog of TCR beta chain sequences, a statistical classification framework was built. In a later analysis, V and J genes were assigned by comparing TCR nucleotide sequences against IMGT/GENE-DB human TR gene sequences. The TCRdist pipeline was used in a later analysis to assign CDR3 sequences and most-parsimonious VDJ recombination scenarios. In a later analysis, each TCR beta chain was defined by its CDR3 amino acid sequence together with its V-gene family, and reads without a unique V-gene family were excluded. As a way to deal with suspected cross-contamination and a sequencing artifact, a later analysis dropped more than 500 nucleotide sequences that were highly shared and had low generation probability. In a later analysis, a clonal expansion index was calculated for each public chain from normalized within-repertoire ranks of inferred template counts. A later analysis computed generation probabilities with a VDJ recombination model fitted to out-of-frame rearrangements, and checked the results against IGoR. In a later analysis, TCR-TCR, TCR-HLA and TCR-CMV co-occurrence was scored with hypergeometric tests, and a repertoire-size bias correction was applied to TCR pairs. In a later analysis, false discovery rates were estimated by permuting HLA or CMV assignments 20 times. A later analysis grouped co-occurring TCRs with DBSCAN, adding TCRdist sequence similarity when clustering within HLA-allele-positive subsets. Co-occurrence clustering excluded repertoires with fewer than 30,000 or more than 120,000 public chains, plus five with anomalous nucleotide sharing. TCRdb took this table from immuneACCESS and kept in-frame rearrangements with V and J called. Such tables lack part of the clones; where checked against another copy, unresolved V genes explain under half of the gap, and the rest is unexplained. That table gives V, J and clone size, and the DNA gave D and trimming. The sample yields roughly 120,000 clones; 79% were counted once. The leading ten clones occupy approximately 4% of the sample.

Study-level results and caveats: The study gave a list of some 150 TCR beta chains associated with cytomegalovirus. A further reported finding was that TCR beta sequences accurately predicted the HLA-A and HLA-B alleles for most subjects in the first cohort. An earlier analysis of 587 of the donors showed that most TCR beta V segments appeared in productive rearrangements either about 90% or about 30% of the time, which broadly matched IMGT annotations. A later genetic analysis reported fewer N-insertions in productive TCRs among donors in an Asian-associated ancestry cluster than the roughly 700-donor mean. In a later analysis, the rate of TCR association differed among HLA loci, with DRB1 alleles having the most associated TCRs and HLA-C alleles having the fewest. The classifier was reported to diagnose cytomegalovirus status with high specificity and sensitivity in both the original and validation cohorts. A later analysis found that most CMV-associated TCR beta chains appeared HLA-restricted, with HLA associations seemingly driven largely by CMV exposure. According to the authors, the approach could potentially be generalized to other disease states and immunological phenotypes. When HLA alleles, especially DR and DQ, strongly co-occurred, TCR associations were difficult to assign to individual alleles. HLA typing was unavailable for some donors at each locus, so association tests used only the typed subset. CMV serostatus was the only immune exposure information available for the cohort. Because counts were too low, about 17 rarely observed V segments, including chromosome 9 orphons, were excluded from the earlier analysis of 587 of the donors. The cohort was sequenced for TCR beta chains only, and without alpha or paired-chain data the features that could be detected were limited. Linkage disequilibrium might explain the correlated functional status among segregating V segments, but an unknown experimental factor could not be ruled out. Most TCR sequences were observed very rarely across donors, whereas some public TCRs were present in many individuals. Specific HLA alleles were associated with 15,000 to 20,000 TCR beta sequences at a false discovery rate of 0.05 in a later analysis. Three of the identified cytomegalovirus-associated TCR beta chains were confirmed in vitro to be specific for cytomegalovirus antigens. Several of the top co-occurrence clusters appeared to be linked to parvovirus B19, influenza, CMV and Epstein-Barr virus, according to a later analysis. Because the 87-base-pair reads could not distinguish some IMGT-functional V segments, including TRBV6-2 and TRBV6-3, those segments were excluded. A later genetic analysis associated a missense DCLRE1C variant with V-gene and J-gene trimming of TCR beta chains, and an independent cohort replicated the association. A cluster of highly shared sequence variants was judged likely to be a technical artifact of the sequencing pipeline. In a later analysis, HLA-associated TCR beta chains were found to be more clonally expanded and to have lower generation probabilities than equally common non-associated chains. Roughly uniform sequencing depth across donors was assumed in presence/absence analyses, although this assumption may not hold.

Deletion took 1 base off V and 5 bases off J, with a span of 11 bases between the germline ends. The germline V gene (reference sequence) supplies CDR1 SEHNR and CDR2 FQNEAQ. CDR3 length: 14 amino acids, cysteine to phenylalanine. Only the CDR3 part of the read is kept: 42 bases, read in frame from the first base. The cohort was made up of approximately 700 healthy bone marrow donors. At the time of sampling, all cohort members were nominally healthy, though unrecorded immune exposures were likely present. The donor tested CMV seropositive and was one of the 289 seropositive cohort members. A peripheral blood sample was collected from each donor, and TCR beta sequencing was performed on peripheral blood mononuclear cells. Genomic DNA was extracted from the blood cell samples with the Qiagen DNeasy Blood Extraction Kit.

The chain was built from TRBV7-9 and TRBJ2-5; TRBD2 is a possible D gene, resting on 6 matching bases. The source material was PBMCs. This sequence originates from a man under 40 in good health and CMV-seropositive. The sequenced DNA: TGTGCCAGCAGCTTAGGACTAGTCAAGGAGACCCAGTACTTC. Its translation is CASSLGLVKETQYF.